Each of the 31 T cell receptor beta chains below was sequenced from the same sample in a study of CD8 T cells in ankylosing spondylitis. TCRdb reprocessed the 5' RACE reads with MiXCR, giving one entry per CDR3 protein. Here the sample spans 200,000 to 250,000 distinct CDR3 sequences, roughly 8% being singletons. The material sequenced was blood, either unsorted or a sorted T cell fraction (not recorded which). All receptors come from a female donor with ankylosing spondylitis or in good health (not recorded which).

This clonotype was observed at least ten times. V usage is TRBV7-2 and J usage is TRBJ2-3; D is unresolved. The CDR3 has 14 residues. Germline V gives CDR1 SGHTA, CDR2 FQGNSA. The V and J ends lost 3 bases and 2 bases respectively, with 9 bases between them. The chain's CDR3 is CASSLGHLTDTQYF. The CDR3 DNA reads TGTGCCAGCAGCTTGGGTCACCTCACAGATACGCAGTATTTT.

This clonotype was counted ten times or more. The genes are TRBV5-5 and TRBJ1-5, with 7 positions matching TRBD1. The germline gives CDR1 SGHKS, CDR2 YYEKEE (reference sequence). The V and J ends lost 1 base and 7 bases, in that order; junction bases with no gene match: 5. The CDR3 has 14 residues. In DNA, the CDR3 is TGTGCCAGCAGCTTGTCTAAGGGACAGCAGCCCCAGCATTTT. Translating it yields CASSLSKGQQPQHF.

This clonotype came up many times. This CDR3 reads CASSPRTSGTTYNEQFF. DNA of the CDR3: TGTGCCAGCAGTCCGCGGACTAGCGGGACAACCTACAATGAGCAGTTCTTC. V usage is TRBV13 and J usage is TRBJ2-1; the match to TRBD2 covers 12 bases. V trimming: 6 bases; J trimming: 2 bases; junction bases outside the gene matches: 8. The CDR3 has 17 amino acids. Germline assignment: CDR1 PRHDT and CDR2 FYEKMQ (reference sequence). Full variable domain (missing parts from reference TRBV13 and TRBJ2-1): AAGVIQSPRHLIKEKRETATLKCYPIPRHDTVYWYQQGPGQDPQFLISFYEKMQSDKGSIPDRFSAQQFSDYHSELNMSSLELGDSALYFCASSPRTSGTTYNEQFFGPGTRLTVL.

This clonotype was recorded at least ten times. This chain links TRBV7-2 with TRBJ1-5; 10 bases line up with TRBD1. The CDR3 length is 15 residues. Unmatched junction bases numbered 4, after V lost 5 bases and J lost 3 bases. Germline CDR1 reads SGHTA; CDR2 reads FQGNSA. CDR3 amino acids: CASSGQGGVNQPQHF. CDR3 sequence (DNA): TGTGCCAGCAGCGGACAGGGGGGGGTCAATCAGCCCCAGCATTTT.

This clonotype was detected many times. The chain is built from TRBV6-1 and TRBJ2-1, with TRBD2 identical over 9 bases. CDR1 and CDR2 (germline): MNHNS, SASEGT. Unmatched junction bases numbered 7, after V lost 5 bases and J lost 5 bases. The CDR3 runs 15 residues. CDR3 nucleotide sequence: TGTGCCAGCAGTCCCCGAGGACTAGCGAACAATGAGCAGTTCTTC. Protein: CASSPRGLANNEQFF.

In this sample, this clonotype turned up many times. CDR3: CASSRQGSDTQYF. The CDR3 DNA sequence: TGTGCCAGCAGTCGACAGGGATCAGATACGCAGTATTTT. The chain joins TRBV12-3 or TRBV12-4 to TRBJ2-3, with 7 bases fitting TRBD1. V was pared by 5 bases and J by 4 bases, with 3 bases of the junction left unmatched. The CDR3 is made up of 13 amino acids.

This clonotype was counted only a few times. The rearrangement joins TRBV29-1 to TRBJ2-5; 7 positions match TRBD2. The V gene end was trimmed by 4 bases and the J gene end by 2 bases; junction bases not matched to a gene: 7. CDR1 and CDR2 from the germline V gene are SQVTM and ANQGSEA. The CDR3 consists of 14 residues. CDR3 protein: CSVVGGSRQETQYF. The CDR3 DNA sequence: TGCAGCGTTGTGGGGGGGTCGAGACAAGAGACCCAGTACTTC. The variable domain in full, completed from reference TRBV29-1 and TRBJ2-5, reads SAVISQKPSRDICQRGTSLTIQCQVDSQVTMMFWYRQQPGQSLTLIATANQGSEATYESGFVIDKFPISRPNLTFSTLTVSNMSPEDSSIYLCSVVGGSRQETQYFGPGTRLLVL.

Concerning this clonotype itself: A much larger clonotype is one base distant, so this may be a read error. The chain has TRBV19 and TRBJ1-5; D is ambiguous. There are 13 residues in the CDR3. The ends were cut back, 9 bases at V and 6 bases at J, with 15 bases in the middle. Germline loops: CDR1 LNHDA, CDR2 SQIVND (reference sequence). The CDR3 is CASSGRRIQPQHF. The CDR3 coding sequence is TGTGCCAGCTCGGGCAGGCGAATTCAGCCCCAGCATTTT.

This clonotype was observed at least ten times. V and J are TRBV24-1 and TRBJ2-1; D perhaps matches TRBD2 (6 bases). This CDR3 comprises 15 residues. V lost 3 bases and J lost 8, with 16 bases in between. Germline lookup yields CDR1 KGHDR and CDR2 SFDVKD. The CDR3 loop is CATSDPYGTPDEQFF. DNA for the CDR3: TGTGCCACCAGTGATCCCTACGGGACTCCGGATGAGCAGTTCTTC.

This clonotype was seen many times. This sequence joins TRBV12-3 or TRBV12-4 and TRBJ2-6; D remains ambiguous. This CDR3 contains 15 residues. The ends were cut back, 3 bases at V and 4 bases at J, with 10 bases in the middle. As DNA, the CDR3 is TGTGCCAGCAGTTTCCCGTATACCGGGGCCAACGTCCTGACTTTC. Protein product: CASSFPYTGANVLTF.

In this sample, this clonotype turned up a few times. The rearrangement uses TRBV20-1 and TRBJ2-1; D is tentatively TRBD1 or TRBD2 (6 bases each). The CDR3 loop spans 15 amino acids. From germline, CDR1 is DFQATT and CDR2 SNEGSKA (reference sequence). Trimming stripped 5 bases from V and 2 bases from J, with 16 bases between. CDR3 loop: CSAWGAADAYNEQFF. Written as DNA, the CDR3 is TGCAGTGCTTGGGGGGCGGCGGACGCCTACAATGAGCAGTTCTTC.

The chain has TRBV7-2 and TRBJ2-7; D uncertain. Germline CDR1 and CDR2: SGHTA and FQGNSA. The CDR3 runs 12 residues. V was pared by 3 bases and J by 8 bases, with 11 bases between. The CDR3 DNA is TGTGCCAGCAGCTTCTGGGGTCGGCAGCAGTACTTC. Translation gives CASSFWGRQQYF.

As regards this clonotype: A much larger clone lies a single base off, so this may be a read error. The chain links TRBV5-5 to TRBJ2-7, with D possibly called TRBD1 or TRBD2 (6 bases each). Germline assignment: CDR1 SGHKS and CDR2 YYEKEE (reference sequence). The CDR3 is 15 residues long. The CDR3 is CANSLASGATYEQYF. The CDR3 coding sequence is TGTGCCAACAGCTTGGCGTCGGGGGCCACCTACGAGCAGTACTTC.

This clonotype has at least ten counts. V usage is TRBV9 and J usage is TRBJ1-1, with 7 bases matching TRBD1. V lost 0 bases, J lost 5 bases, and 4 bases stayed unmatched. This CDR3 has 14 amino acids. Per germline, CDR1 SGDLS and CDR2 YYNGEE. CDR3 coding DNA: TGTGCCAGCAGCGTAGCCGCAGGGGGTACTGAAGCTTTCTTT. This sequence encodes CASSVAAGGTEAFF.

This clonotype came up many times. The V gene is TRBV5-6, the J gene TRBJ2-1; 13 nucleotides line up with TRBD2. The CDR3 has 15 amino acids. The trim removed 4 bases at V and 10 bases at J, leaving 8 bases unmatched. Germline V gene data show CDR1 as SGHDT and CDR2 as YYEEEE. CDR3 in amino acids: CASSLGLAGVGEQFF. The CDR3 DNA reads TGTGCCAGCAGCCTCGGACTAGCGGGAGTGGGGGAGCAGTTCTTC.

This clonotype was recorded many times. V gene TRBV5-1 combines with J gene TRBJ2-3; the match to TRBD2 covers 10 bases. Germline CDR1 is SGHRS and CDR2 is YFSETQ. CDR3 length equals 16 residues. J gave up 1 base and V 4 bases, and 6 bases lay outside the gene matches. For the CDR3, the DNA is TGCGCCAGCAGCCTCGTGGGGACTAGCGGCACAGATACGCAGTATTTT. Translating gives CASSLVGTSGTDTQYF.

The sample holds a few counts of this clonotype. CDR3 DNA sequence: TGTGCCAGCAGCTTAGACTTCAATGAGCAGTTCTTC. Translation gives CASSLDFNEQFF. The chain links TRBV11-1 to TRBJ2-1; D ambiguous. The ends were cut back, 1 base at V and 6 bases at J, with 4 bases in the middle. The CDR3 extends over 12 amino acids. The germline V gene encodes CDR1 SGHAT and CDR2 FQDESV (reference sequence).

This clonotype has just a few counts. V and J are TRBV7-2 and TRBJ2-5, with D possibly being TRBD2 (6 bases). Germline V gene sequence: CDR1 SGHTA, CDR2 FQGNSA. With 11 bases removed from V and 5 bases from J, the gap between germline ends came to 15 bases. The length of the CDR3 is 12 residues. The CDR3 loop is CAESSEGETQYF. The CDR3, as DNA: TGTGCCGAATCTAGCGAAGGGGAGACCCAGTACTTC.

V usage is TRBV7-2 and J usage is TRBJ2-6; 11 bases are shared with TRBD2. From germline, CDR1 is SGHTA and CDR2 FQGNSA. V lost 2 bases and J lost 0; bases outside the gene matches: 12. This CDR3 is 21 amino acids long. CDR3 sequence: CASSLRVLAGVITSGANVLTF. The CDR3, as DNA: TGTGCCAGCAGCTTAAGGGTACTAGCGGGGGTTATTACCTCTGGGGCCAACGTCCTGACTTTC.

This clonotype has ten or more counts. The J gene is TRBJ2-1, the V gene TRBV29-1; 12 bases match TRBD2. CDR1 SQVTM and CDR2 ANQGSEA come from the germline V gene. This CDR3 has 15 residues. The junction had 8 bases not matched to a gene; V was cut back by 6 bases and J by 5 bases. CDR3 DNA: TGCAGCGTGGGGCCCCTAGCGGGAGGGGACAATGAGCAGTTCTTC. It specifies CSVGPLAGGDNEQFF.

This clonotype was detected ten times or more. The V call is TRBV20-1, the J call TRBJ2-1; D is possibly TRBD2 (5 bases). CDR3 length: 14 amino acids. Germline V CDR1 and CDR2: DFQATT, SNEGSKA (reference sequence). Trimming took 3 bases from V and 1 from J, leaving 10 bases between them. The CDR3 here is CSASRGRSYNEQFF. The CDR3 DNA reads as TGCAGTGCTAGTCGTGGGAGATCCTACAATGAGCAGTTCTTC.

The V call is TRBV6-1, the J call TRBJ2-3, with 11 bases matching TRBD2. Germline CDR1 is MNHNS and CDR2 is SASEGT. The CDR3 is 15 amino acids. V was pared by 4 bases and J by 4 bases, with 4 bases of the junction left unmatched. The CDR3 DNA reads TGTGCCAGCAGTGTAGCGGGAGGGGTCCCAGATACGCAGTATTTT. Translated: CASSVAGGVPDTQYF.

At least ten counts were recorded for this clonotype. The chain uses TRBV12-3 or TRBV12-4 and TRBJ2-5, with TRBD1 matching 10 bases. The CDR3 runs to 16 residues. J was trimmed by 2 bases and V by 5 bases; bases with no gene match: 8. This CDR3 reads CASSTGQGGTQETQYF. CDR3 sequence (DNA): TGTGCCAGCAGTACCGGACAGGGGGGCACACAAGAGACCCAGTACTTC.

In its sample, this clonotype was seen many times. This chain joins TRBV29-1 and TRBJ1-1, with D perhaps matching TRBD1 (6 bases). V shed 5 bases and J shed 5 bases, with 12 bases lying between them. The CDR3 has 12 amino acids. Germline CDR1 SQVTM, CDR2 ANQGSEA. CDR3 in DNA: TGCAGCGTTTTTAATCAGGGGACTGAAGCTTTCTTT. Amino acids: CSVFNQGTEAFF.

This clonotype was observed a few times. V usage is TRBV20-1 and J usage is TRBJ1-5, with a tentative D call TRBD1 (5 bases). V was clipped by 2 bases and J by 6 bases, with 20 bases between them. The CDR3 covers 16 residues. Germline-derived CDR1 and CDR2 are DFQATT and SNEGSKA (reference sequence). The CDR3 sequence: CSARWGGAGLGQPQHF. The CDR3 DNA follows: TGCAGTGCTAGATGGGGAGGGGCAGGGTTGGGTCAGCCCCAGCATTTT.

This clonotype was detected many times. The chain uses TRBV3-1 and TRBJ2-3; the D is unclear. Germline CDR1 LGHDT, CDR2 YNNKEL (reference sequence). V was trimmed by 4 bases and J by 8 bases, leaving 10 bases between them. The CDR3 extends over 12 amino acids. For the CDR3, the DNA is TGTGCCAGCAGCCGAGTTGTGGGTACGCAGTATTTT. Encoded protein: CASSRVVGTQYF.

This clonotype was counted many times. The gene calls are TRBV7-6 and TRBJ2-5, with unresolved D. Germline V CDR1 and CDR2: SGHVS, FNYEAQ. The CDR3 runs to 16 residues. V was shortened by 4 bases and J by 5 bases, with 20 bases between the two germline ends. CDR3 loop: CASSSQSFIRSETQYF. CDR3 sequence (DNA): TGTGCCAGCAGCTCGCAATCTTTCATCCGTTCGGAGACCCAGTACTTC.

This clonotype was seen many times. The V and J genes are TRBV27 and TRBJ1-2; tentatively, D is TRBD1 (5 bases). The V end was cut by 7 bases, the J end by 1 base, with 13 bases between. The germline V gene encodes CDR1 MNHEY and CDR2 SMNVEV (reference sequence). This CDR3 is 14 amino acids long. The CDR3, as DNA: TGTGCCAGCAAGCGAGGAGGACATAACTATGGCTACACCTTC. Protein product: CASKRGGHNYGYTF.

In its sample, this clonotype was seen a few times. CDR3: CAWSRGRKNTEAFF. The CDR3 DNA reads as TGTGCCTGGAGTCGGGGACGGAAAAACACTGAAGCTTTCTTT. The chain joins TRBV30 to TRBJ1-1, with TRBD1 as a possible D gene (5 bases). The CDR3 covers 14 residues. Germline loops: CDR1 GTSNPN, CDR2 SVGIG (reference sequence). V was shortened by 2 bases and J by 2 bases, with 12 bases between the two germline ends. The full variable domain, with the rest looked up from reference TRBV30 and TRBJ1-1, is SQTIHQWPATLVQPVGSPLSLECTVEGTSNPNLYWYRQAAGRGLQLLFYSVGIGQISSEVPQNLSASRPQDRQFILSSKKLLLSDSGFYLCAWSRGRKNTEAFFGQGTRLTVV.

This clonotype was seen repeatedly, ten times or more. The V and J genes are TRBV28 and TRBJ1-1, with D unresolved. The CDR3 spans 14 residues. The V and J ends lost 5 bases and 6 bases respectively, with 16 bases between them. CDR1 and CDR2 from the germline V gene are MDHEN and SYDVKM. The CDR3 loop reads CASSLWTGEAEAFF. In DNA form, the CDR3 reads TGTGCCAGCAGTCTTTGGACGGGAGAAGCTGAAGCTTTCTTT.

This clonotype was observed many times. The chain employs TRBV20-1 and TRBJ1-2; possibly TRBD1 for D (5 bases). CDR3 size: 14 residues. V lost 4 bases, J lost 4 bases, and 16 bases lay in between. Germline V lookup: CDR1 DFQATT, CDR2 SNEGSKA (reference sequence). The CDR3 is CSATRGRGSYGYTF. In nucleotides, the CDR3 is TGCAGTGCTACCCGGGGCAGAGGGAGCTATGGCTACACCTTC.